Listed below are T cell receptor beta chains from one sample, sequenced in a study of blood T cell repertoires in COVID-19. TCRdb's copy holds only in-frame clones and misses some; the assay was immunoSEQ multiplex PCR. This table holds 200,000 to 250,000 clones, just over 90% found once. Sequencing input: peripheral blood. These receptors were obtained from a man between 25 and 39 years old with acute or convalescent COVID-19. Both conserved end residues are part of each CDR3. D genes are given only for firm matches. Not every row has a clone size; where given, it reads once, few, many or a size class.

v_gene: TRBV5-4; d_gene: NA; abundance: NA; j_gene: TRBJ2-2; CDR3aa: CASTPGRTGELFF; CDR3nt: TGTGCCAGCACCCCTGGTAGAACCGGGGAGCTGTTTTTT
v_gene: TRBV6-5; d_gene: TRBD1; abundance: once; j_gene: TRBJ1-3; CDR3aa: CASRDRGLGNTIYF; CDR3nt: TGTGCCAGCAGGGACAGGGGGCTGGGAAACACCATATATTTT
v_gene: TRBV7-9; d_gene: NA; abundance: NA; j_gene: TRBJ2-5; CDR3aa: CASSFIDTQETQYF; CDR3nt: TGTGCCAGCAGCTTTATTGACACTCAAGAGACCCAGTACTTC
v_gene: TRBV18; d_gene: TRBD1; abundance: NA; j_gene: TRBJ2-7; CDR3aa: CASSQNGQGIDEQYF; CDR3nt: TGTGCCAGCTCTCAAAACGGACAGGGTATCGACGAGCAGTACTTC
v_gene: TRBV19; d_gene: NA; abundance: NA; j_gene: TRBJ1-2; CDR3aa: CASSAPDRTYGYTF; CDR3nt: TGTGCCAGTAGCGCACCGGACAGAACCTATGGCTACACCTTC
v_gene: TRBV7-9; d_gene: NA; abundance: NA; j_gene: TRBJ2-1; CDR3aa: CATLRGSNEQFF; CDR3nt: TGTGCCACCCTTCGGGGAAGCAATGAGCAGTTCTTC
v_gene: TRBV2; d_gene: TRBD1; abundance: NA; j_gene: TRBJ1-6; CDR3aa: CASMQGGVSRAPLHF; CDR3nt: TGTGCCAGCATGCAGGGGGGAGTCTCCAGGGCACCCCTCCACTTT
v_gene: TRBV14; d_gene: NA; abundance: NA; j_gene: TRBJ2-1; CDR3aa: CASSRSRDNEQFF; CDR3nt: TGTGCCAGCAGCCGGTCGAGGGACAATGAGCAGTTCTTC
v_gene: TRBV7-3; d_gene: NA; abundance: NA; j_gene: TRBJ2-3; CDR3aa: CASSPQGGLSDTQYF; CDR3nt: TGTGCCAGCAGCCCCCAAGGTGGGCTATCAGATACGCAGTATTTT
v_gene: TRBV5-1; d_gene: NA; abundance: NA; j_gene: TRBJ2-5; CDR3aa: CASGLGLTKETQYF; CDR3nt: TGCGCCAGCGGGTTGGGCCTAACCAAGGAGACCCAGTACTTC
v_gene: TRBV9; d_gene: TRBD1; abundance: NA; j_gene: TRBJ1-6; CDR3aa: CASSANSGTGVPPLHF; CDR3nt: TGTGCCAGCAGCGCCAACTCCGGGACAGGGGTCCCACCCCTCCACTTT
v_gene: TRBV19; d_gene: TRBD1; abundance: NA; j_gene: TRBJ1-2; CDR3aa: CASTRDRAGLGYGYTF; CDR3nt: TGTGCCAGTACGAGGGACAGGGCCGGCTTAGGCTATGGCTACACCTTC
v_gene: TRBV4-1; d_gene: TRBD2; abundance: NA; j_gene: TRBJ2-7; CDR3aa: CASSISGLVPSYEQYF; CDR3nt: TGCGCCAGCAGCATCTCGGGACTAGTCCCTTCCTACGAGCAGTACTTC
v_gene: TRBV5-1; d_gene: NA; abundance: NA; j_gene: TRBJ1-3; CDR3aa: CASSTRRPGKGNTIYF; CDR3nt: TGCGCCAGCAGCACCCGGCGGCCAGGGAAGGGAAACACCATATATTTT
v_gene: TRBV6-1; d_gene: NA; abundance: NA; j_gene: TRBJ2-7; CDR3aa: CASSEYRFNYEQYF; CDR3nt: TGTGCCAGCAGTGAATATAGATTTAACTACGAGCAGTACTTC
v_gene: TRBV28; d_gene: TRBD1; abundance: NA; j_gene: TRBJ1-5; CDR3aa: CASSLARQGRRPQHF; CDR3nt: TGTGCCAGCAGTTTAGCCCGACAGGGGAGGCGGCCCCAGCATTTT
v_gene: TRBV2; d_gene: TRBD1; abundance: NA; j_gene: TRBJ1-2; CDR3aa: CASRGGQNPNYGYTF; CDR3nt: TGTGCCAGCAGGGGGGGACAGAACCCTAACTATGGCTACACCTTC
v_gene: TRBV2; d_gene: TRBD1; abundance: NA; j_gene: TRBJ1-2; CDR3aa: CASSEQGADYGYTF; CDR3nt: TGTGCCAGCAGTGAACAGGGGGCAGACTATGGCTACACCTTC
v_gene: TRBV5-5; d_gene: NA; abundance: NA; j_gene: TRBJ2-5; CDR3aa: CASSSLREETQYF; CDR3nt: TGTGCCAGCAGCTCATTACGCGAGGAGACCCAGTACTTC
v_gene: TRBV2; d_gene: TRBD1; abundance: NA; j_gene: TRBJ2-1; CDR3aa: CASSEQGAPNEQFF; CDR3nt: TGTGCCAGCAGTGAACAGGGGGCGCCTAATGAGCAGTTCTTC
v_gene: TRBV2; d_gene: NA; abundance: NA; j_gene: TRBJ1-5; CDR3aa: CASTGGNQPQHF; CDR3nt: TGTGCCAGCACGGGGGGAAATCAGCCCCAGCATTTT
v_gene: TRBV15; d_gene: NA; abundance: NA; j_gene: TRBJ2-5; CDR3aa: CATSRVSRGTQYF; CDR3nt: TGTGCCACCAGCAGGGTCAGCAGGGGGACCCAGTACTTC
v_gene: TRBV7-8; d_gene: NA; abundance: NA; j_gene: TRBJ1-6; CDR3aa: CASSLGQNGSPLHF; CDR3nt: TGTGCCAGCAGCTTAGGACAGAATGGGTCACCCCTCCACTTT
v_gene: TRBV9; d_gene: NA; abundance: NA; j_gene: TRBJ2-1; CDR3aa: CASSVGGDSYNEQFF; CDR3nt: TGTGCCAGCAGCGTAGGGGGAGACTCCTACAATGAGCAGTTCTTC
v_gene: TRBV18; d_gene: NA; abundance: NA; j_gene: TRBJ2-2; CDR3aa: CASSPLREITGELFF; CDR3nt: TGTGCCAGCTCACCACTAAGGGAGATAACCGGGGAGCTGTTTTTT
v_gene: TRBV30; d_gene: NA; abundance: once; j_gene: TRBJ1-5; CDR3aa: CAWRGQPYQPQHF; CDR3nt: TGTGCCTGGAGAGGACAGCCCTATCAGCCCCAGCATTTT
v_gene: TRBV9; d_gene: NA; abundance: NA; j_gene: TRBJ2-3; CDR3aa: CASSVLPRLEADTQYF; CDR3nt: TGTGCCAGCAGCGTGTTGCCCCGCCTGGAGGCAGATACGCAGTATTTT
v_gene: TRBV10-2; d_gene: NA; abundance: NA; j_gene: TRBJ1-3; CDR3aa: CASTTGYRSSSGNTIYF; CDR3nt: TGCGCCAGCACTACAGGGTACAGGTCCAGCTCTGGAAACACCATATATTTT
v_gene: TRBV2; d_gene: NA; abundance: once; j_gene: TRBJ1-3; CDR3aa: CASSEQGLQSGNTIYF; CDR3nt: TGTGCCAGCAGCGAGCAGGGACTTCAATCTGGAAACACCATATATTTT
v_gene: TRBV30; d_gene: NA; abundance: NA; j_gene: TRBJ1-1; CDR3aa: CAWSANFFSTEAFF; CDR3nt: TGTGCCTGGAGTGCCAACTTTTTTTCCACTGAAGCTTTCTTT
v_gene: TRBV7-8; d_gene: NA; abundance: NA; j_gene: TRBJ1-3; CDR3aa: CASSLSGSNRGHPGNTIYF; CDR3nt: TGTGCCAGCAGCTTGAGCGGGTCTAATAGAGGCCACCCTGGAAACACCATATATTTT
v_gene: TRBV6-6; d_gene: NA; abundance: NA; j_gene: TRBJ1-4; CDR3aa: CASSPSRQALNEKLFF; CDR3nt: TGTGCCAGCAGCCCTTCTAGACAGGCATTAAATGAAAAACTGTTTTTT
v_gene: TRBV5-1; d_gene: NA; abundance: NA; j_gene: TRBJ1-2; CDR3aa: CASSFGTSRDYGYTF; CDR3nt: TGCGCCAGCAGCTTCGGGACTTCTAGAGACTATGGCTACACCTTC
v_gene: TRBV9; d_gene: NA; abundance: NA; j_gene: TRBJ2-3; CDR3aa: CASSVEVGGHTKDTQYF; CDR3nt: TGTGCCAGCAGCGTAGAGGTGGGGGGTCATACCAAGGATACGCAGTATTTT
v_gene: TRBV4-1; d_gene: NA; abundance: few; j_gene: TRBJ2-2; CDR3aa: CASSPSGRVSNTGELFF; CDR3nt: TGCGCCAGCAGCCCCTCAGGGCGCGTATCGAACACCGGGGAGCTGTTTTTT
v_gene: TRBV15; d_gene: NA; abundance: NA; j_gene: TRBJ1-5; CDR3aa: CATSRELRVDNQPQHF; CDR3nt: TGTGCCACCAGCAGAGAACTTCGGGTTGACAATCAGCCCCAGCATTTT
v_gene: TRBV7-9; d_gene: TRBD1; abundance: NA; j_gene: TRBJ2-7; CDR3aa: CASSLSGQATQYF; CDR3nt: TGTGCCAGCAGCCTCTCGGGACAGGCCACGCAGTACTTC
v_gene: TRBV6-1; d_gene: NA; abundance: NA; j_gene: TRBJ2-7; CDR3aa: CASSEVGQPPYEQYF; CDR3nt: TGTGCCAGCAGTGAAGTGGGGCAGCCACCCTACGAGCAGTACTTC
v_gene: TRBV28; d_gene: TRBD1; abundance: NA; j_gene: TRBJ1-3; CDR3aa: CASSLRDRFSSGNTIYF; CDR3nt: TGTGCCAGCAGTTTAAGGGACAGGTTTAGCTCTGGAAACACCATATATTTT
v_gene: TRBV7-3; d_gene: TRBD1; abundance: NA; j_gene: TRBJ2-7; CDR3aa: CASSAPLGQTKEQYF; CDR3nt: TGTGCCAGCAGCGCCCCCTTGGGACAGACAAAGGAGCAGTACTTC
v_gene: TRBV2; d_gene: NA; abundance: NA; j_gene: TRBJ2-3; CDR3aa: CATSLDSTDTQYF; CDR3nt: TGTGCCACCTCACTAGATTCCACAGATACGCAGTATTTT
v_gene: TRBV24-1; d_gene: NA; abundance: NA; j_gene: TRBJ2-6; CDR3aa: CATSEGLSSGANVLTF; CDR3nt: TGTGCCACCAGTGAGGGCTTGAGCTCTGGGGCCAACGTCCTGACTTTC
v_gene: TRBV7-8; d_gene: TRBD2; abundance: NA; j_gene: TRBJ2-7; CDR3aa: CASRRGGAYEQYF; CDR3nt: TGTGCCAGCAGGCGGGGGGGTGCCTACGAGCAGTACTTC
v_gene: TRBV15; d_gene: TRBD1; abundance: NA; j_gene: TRBJ1-2; CDR3aa: CATSPRTGGYGYTF; CDR3nt: TGTGCCACCAGCCCTCGGACAGGCGGCTATGGCTACACCTTC
v_gene: TRBV11-2; d_gene: NA; abundance: NA; j_gene: TRBJ2-1; CDR3aa: CASSLGGLNEQFF; CDR3nt: TGTGCCAGCAGCTTAGGAGGGTTAAATGAGCAGTTCTTC
v_gene: TRBV5-8; d_gene: TRBD2; abundance: NA; j_gene: TRBJ2-2; CDR3aa: CASRPGLAGSGELFF; CDR3nt: TGTGCCAGCAGGCCTGGACTAGCGGGGAGCGGGGAGCTGTTTTTT
v_gene: TRBV7-9; d_gene: NA; abundance: NA; j_gene: TRBJ2-6; CDR3aa: CASSLVGSGVLTF; CDR3nt: TGTGCCAGCAGCTTAGTTGGGAGCGGCGTCCTGACTTTC
v_gene: TRBV5-1; d_gene: NA; abundance: NA; j_gene: TRBJ1-1; CDR3aa: CASSLRGNTEAFF; CDR3nt: TGCGCCAGCAGCTTGCGGGGGAACACTGAAGCTTTCTTT
v_gene: TRBV7-6; d_gene: TRBD2; abundance: NA; j_gene: TRBJ2-3; CDR3aa: CASSSRLAGGTGSTDTQYF; CDR3nt: TGTGCCAGCAGCTCTCGACTAGCGGGGGGGACGGGGAGCACAGATACGCAGTATTTT
v_gene: TRBV7-8; d_gene: TRBD1; abundance: NA; j_gene: TRBJ1-6; CDR3aa: CASSSYGQGGSYNSPLHF; CDR3nt: TGTGCCAGCAGCTCTTACGGACAGGGGGGATCCTATAATTCACCCCTCCACTTT
v_gene: TRBV5-1; d_gene: TRBD2; abundance: NA; j_gene: TRBJ2-5; CDR3aa: CASSSSTSGAETQYF; CDR3nt: TGCGCCAGCAGCTCATCGACTAGCGGTGCGGAGACCCAGTACTTC
v_gene: TRBV30; d_gene: TRBD1; abundance: NA; j_gene: TRBJ1-5; CDR3aa: CAWSVSGTGGPTGARPQHF; CDR3nt: TGTGCCTGGAGTGTTTCCGGGACAGGGGGACCAACGGGTGCTCGGCCCCAGCATTTT
v_gene: TRBV9; d_gene: TRBD1; abundance: NA; j_gene: TRBJ2-3; CDR3aa: CASSVGVTGLTDTQYF; CDR3nt: TGTGCCAGCAGCGTAGGTGTGACAGGGCTCACAGATACGCAGTATTTT
v_gene: TRBV5-1; d_gene: NA; abundance: NA; j_gene: TRBJ1-5; CDR3aa: CASSLDAQVNNQPQHF; CDR3nt: TGCGCCAGCAGCTTGGATGCTCAGGTCAACAATCAGCCCCAGCATTTT